These 15 T cell receptor beta chains originate from one sample sequenced in a study of identical twins. A single record per CDR3 protein comes from TCRdb applying MiXCR to the 5' RACE reads. Among 600,000 to 850,000 distinct CDR3 sequences listed, approximately 18% were seen once. These records were also assigned to another study, of T cells expressing NK-cell markers.

The sequenced sample consisted of PBMCs. All receptors come from a young woman in good health.

This chain uses TRBV5-1 with TRBJ2-7; TRBD2 is a possible D gene (5 bases). The CDR3 contains 16 residues. Germline-derived CDR1 and CDR2 are SGHRS and YFSETQ. V shed 6 bases and J shed 0 bases, with 19 bases lying between them. The CDR3 nucleotides read TGCGCCAGCAACTTCGGGAACCGGGAATACTCCTACGAGCAGTACTTC. Its translation is CASNFGNREYSYEQYF.

The chain carries TRBV9 and TRBJ2-1; TRBD2 is a possible D gene (5 bases). Trimming removed 4 bases from V and 5 bases from J, with 13 bases in between. Per the germline V gene, CDR1 is SGDLS and CDR2 is YYNGEE. The CDR3 extends over 14 amino acids. CDR3 DNA sequence: TGTGCCAGCAGCTACGGTCGAGGGAACAATGAGCAGTTCTTC. Protein product: CASSYGRGNNEQFF.

This clonotype was observed a few times. The gene calls are TRBV29-1 and TRBJ2-1; D call uncertain. The CDR3 covers 11 residues. CDR1 and CDR2 (germline): SQVTM, ANQGSEA. Trimming shortened V by 6 bases and J by 4 bases, and 7 bases separated the two germline ends. CDR3 protein: CSVPRYNEQFF. CDR3 DNA sequence: TGCAGCGTACCCCGGTACAATGAGCAGTTCTTC.

This chain joins TRBV7-9 and TRBJ2-3; possible D gene TRBD1, 5 bases. V was shortened by 5 bases and J by 3 bases, with 18 bases between the two germline ends. The germline CDR1 and CDR2 sequences are SEHNR and FQNEAQ (reference sequence). The CDR3 is made up of 16 amino acids. CDR3 in amino acids: CASSPPFDSTTDTQYF. The CDR3 nucleotides read TGTGCCAGCAGCCCCCCTTTTGACAGCACGACAGATACGCAGTATTTT.

The genes are TRBV12-3 or TRBV12-4 and TRBJ1-4; weak D call: TRBD1 (6 bases). The V end was cut by 8 bases, the J end by 5 bases, with 15 bases between. This CDR3 is built from 14 residues. CDR3 in amino acids: CASRPRGPNEKLFF. In DNA, the CDR3 is TGTGCCAGCCGGCCTCGGGGGCCGAATGAAAAACTGTTTTTT.

The chain links TRBV6-1 to TRBJ2-5, with 11 bases aligning to TRBD2. J was trimmed by 1 base and V by 6 bases; bases with no gene match: 1. The CDR3 totals 14 residues. The germline V gene encodes CDR1 MNHNS and CDR2 SASEGT. CDR3 nucleotides: TGTGCCAGCAGGCTAGCGGGAGGCCAAGAGACCCAGTACTTC. Residues: CASRLAGGQETQYF.

The chain uses TRBV29-1 and TRBJ1-2; tentatively, D is TRBD1 (5 bases). V lost 5 bases, J lost 2 bases, and 9 bases lay in between. The CDR3 loop spans 12 amino acids. Germline V gene lookup returns CDR1 SQVTM and CDR2 ANQGSEA. The CDR3 DNA follows: TGCAGCGTTCTCGAGGGGAACTATGGCTACACCTTC. It translates to CSVLEGNYGYTF.

This clonotype was seen a single time. V gene TRBV6-5 combines with J gene TRBJ1-2; D is undetermined. CDR1 and CDR2 from the germline V gene are MNHEY and SVGAGI. This CDR3 is 13 amino acids long. V was pared by 0 bases and J by 8 bases, with 10 bases between. This chain's CDR3 is CASSYSGRHGYTF. DNA of the CDR3: TGTGCCAGCAGTTACTCGGGCAGGCACGGCTACACCTTC.

This clonotype was counted a few times. The chain carries TRBV29-1 and TRBJ2-1, with 9 positions matching TRBD2. The CDR3 covers 14 residues. Germline lookup yields CDR1 SQVTM and CDR2 ANQGSEA. V lost 7 bases to trimming and J lost 4 bases; unmatched junction nucleotides: 8. Here the CDR3 DNA reads TGCAGCGGGGATAGCGGGGGAAAATACAATGAGCAGTTCTTC. Encoded protein: CSGDSGGKYNEQFF.

There are many counts of this clonotype. The J gene is TRBJ2-1, the V gene TRBV29-1, with 10 positions matching TRBD2. CDR3 size: 14 residues. V lost 4 bases to trimming and J lost 7 bases; unmatched junction nucleotides: 7. The germline V gene has CDR1 SQVTM and CDR2 ANQGSEA. This CDR3 reads CSVVILAGRNEQFF. The CDR3, as DNA: TGCAGCGTTGTTATACTAGCGGGACGAAATGAGCAGTTCTTC.

The rearrangement joins TRBV20-1 to TRBJ2-5, with 8 bases that match TRBD1. Germline values: CDR1 DFQATT, CDR2 SNEGSKA (reference sequence). The J segment lost 5 bases and the V segment lost 5 bases, leaving 7 bases of the junction unmatched. The CDR3 contains 13 residues. CDR3 in DNA: TGCAGTGCTCAGGGACAGGCGGCGGAGACCCAGTACTTC. Its protein is CSAQGQAAETQYF.

V gene TRBV4-3 combines with J gene TRBJ2-3, with D tentatively TRBD2 (5 bases). The CDR3 sequence is 19 residues long. Germline-derived CDR1 and CDR2 are LGHNA and YSLEER. V gave up 1 base and J gave up 10 bases, with 30 bases separating them. CDR3 sequence: CASSQVPRVAGVTAGSQYF. As DNA, the CDR3 is TGCGCCAGCAGCCAAGTCCCCCGGGTTGCCGGGGTAACTGCCGGCTCGCAGTATTTT.

This clonotype turned up a few times. This chain connects TRBV20-1 to TRBJ2-7; 10 positions match TRBD1. V gave up 2 bases and J gave up 5 bases; unmatched junction bases: 6. Germline CDR1 reads DFQATT; CDR2 reads SNEGSKA (reference sequence). The length of the CDR3 is 14 residues. CDR3 region: CSARPGTGVHEQYF. Written as DNA, the CDR3 is TGCAGTGCTAGACCCGGGACAGGGGTACACGAGCAGTACTTC.

The chain has TRBV12-3 or TRBV12-4 and TRBJ2-7; D gene uncertain. The CDR3 is 13 amino acids. V dropped 3 bases and J dropped 3 bases, with 9 bases sitting between them. CDR3 residues: CASSFSLRYEQYF. The CDR3 nucleotides read TGTGCCAGCAGTTTCTCACTCCGCTACGAGCAGTACTTC.

This clonotype was seen more than once but under ten times. The rearrangement uses TRBV4-3 and TRBJ2-2, with D perhaps matching TRBD1 (5 bases). CDR1 is LGHNA and CDR2 is YSLEER in the germline V gene. Between the trimmed V and J ends, which lost 4 bases and 3 bases, there was a span of 12 bases. The CDR3 consists of 15 residues. The DNA for the CDR3 is TGCGCCAGCAGCCCCAGGGCCAGAGACACCGGGGAGCTGTTTTTT. Protein product: CASSPRARDTGELFF.